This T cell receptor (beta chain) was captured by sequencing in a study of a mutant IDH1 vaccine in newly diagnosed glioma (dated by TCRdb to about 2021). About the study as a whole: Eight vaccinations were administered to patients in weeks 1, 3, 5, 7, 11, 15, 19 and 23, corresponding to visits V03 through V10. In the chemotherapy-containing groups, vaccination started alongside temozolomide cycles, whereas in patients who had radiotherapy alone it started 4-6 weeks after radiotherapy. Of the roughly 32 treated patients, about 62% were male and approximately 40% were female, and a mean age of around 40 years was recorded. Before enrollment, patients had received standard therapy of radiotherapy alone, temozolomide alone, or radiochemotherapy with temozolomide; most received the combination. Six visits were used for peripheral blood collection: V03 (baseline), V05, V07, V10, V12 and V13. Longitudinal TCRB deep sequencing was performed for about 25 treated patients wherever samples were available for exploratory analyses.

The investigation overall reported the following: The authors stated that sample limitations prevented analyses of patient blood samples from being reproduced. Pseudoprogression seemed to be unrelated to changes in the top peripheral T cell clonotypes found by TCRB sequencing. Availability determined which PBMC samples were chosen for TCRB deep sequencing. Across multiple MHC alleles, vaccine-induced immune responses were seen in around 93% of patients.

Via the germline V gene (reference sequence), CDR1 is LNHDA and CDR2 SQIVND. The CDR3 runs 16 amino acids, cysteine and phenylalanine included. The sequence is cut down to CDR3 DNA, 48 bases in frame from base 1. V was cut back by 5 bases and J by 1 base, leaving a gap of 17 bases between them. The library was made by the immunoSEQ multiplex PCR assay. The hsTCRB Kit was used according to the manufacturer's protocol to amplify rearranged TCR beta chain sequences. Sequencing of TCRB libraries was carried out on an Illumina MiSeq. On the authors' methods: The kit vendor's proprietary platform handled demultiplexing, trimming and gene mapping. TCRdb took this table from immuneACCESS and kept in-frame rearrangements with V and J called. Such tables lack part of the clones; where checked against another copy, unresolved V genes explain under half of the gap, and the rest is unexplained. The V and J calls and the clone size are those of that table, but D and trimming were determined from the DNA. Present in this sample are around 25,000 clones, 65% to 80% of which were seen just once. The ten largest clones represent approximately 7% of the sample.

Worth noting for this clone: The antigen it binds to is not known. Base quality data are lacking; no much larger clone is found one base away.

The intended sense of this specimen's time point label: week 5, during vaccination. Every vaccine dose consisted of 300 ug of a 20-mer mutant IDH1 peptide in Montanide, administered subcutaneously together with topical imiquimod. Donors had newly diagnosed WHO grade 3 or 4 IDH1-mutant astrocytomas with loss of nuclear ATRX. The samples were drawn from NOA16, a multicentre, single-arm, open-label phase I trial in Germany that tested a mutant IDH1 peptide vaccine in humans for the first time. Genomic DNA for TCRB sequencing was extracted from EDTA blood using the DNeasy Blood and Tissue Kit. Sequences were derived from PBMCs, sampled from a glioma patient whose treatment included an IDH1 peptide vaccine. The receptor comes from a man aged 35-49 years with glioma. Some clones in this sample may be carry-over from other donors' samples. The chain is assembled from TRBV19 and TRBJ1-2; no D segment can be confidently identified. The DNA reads TGTGCCAGTAGTCCCCTCCAGGCACTTGTTAACTATGGCTACACCTTC. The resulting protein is CASSPLQALVNYGYTF.